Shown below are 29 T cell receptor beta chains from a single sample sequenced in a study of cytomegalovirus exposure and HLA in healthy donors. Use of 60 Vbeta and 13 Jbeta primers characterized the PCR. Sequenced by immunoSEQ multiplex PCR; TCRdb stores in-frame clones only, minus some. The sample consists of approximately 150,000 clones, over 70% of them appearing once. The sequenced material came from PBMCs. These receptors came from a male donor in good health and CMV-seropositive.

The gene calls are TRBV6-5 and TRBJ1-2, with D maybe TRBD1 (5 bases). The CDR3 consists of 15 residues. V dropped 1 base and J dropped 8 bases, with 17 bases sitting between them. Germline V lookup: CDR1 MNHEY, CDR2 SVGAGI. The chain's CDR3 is CASSYWGGEIGGYTF. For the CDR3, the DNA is TGTGCCAGCAGTTACTGGGGAGGGGAGATCGGCGGCTACACCTTC.

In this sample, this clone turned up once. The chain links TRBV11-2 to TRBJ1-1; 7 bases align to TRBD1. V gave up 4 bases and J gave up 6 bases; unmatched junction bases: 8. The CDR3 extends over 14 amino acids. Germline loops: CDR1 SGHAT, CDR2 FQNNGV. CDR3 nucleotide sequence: TGTGCCAGCAGCTCCGACAGGGATGGAGCTGAAGCTTTCTTT. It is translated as CASSSDRDGAEAFF. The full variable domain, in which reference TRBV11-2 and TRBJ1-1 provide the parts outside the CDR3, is EAGVAQSPRYKIIEKRQSVAFWCNPISGHATLYWYQQILGQGPKLLIQFQNNGVVDDSQLPKDRFSAERLKGVDSTLKIQPAKLEDSAVYLCASSSDRDGAEAFFGQGTRLTVV.

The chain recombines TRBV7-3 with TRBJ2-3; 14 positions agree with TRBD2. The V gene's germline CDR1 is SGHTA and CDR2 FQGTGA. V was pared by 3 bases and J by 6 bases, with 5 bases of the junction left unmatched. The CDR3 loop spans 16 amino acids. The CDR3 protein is CASSLTSGGVFDTQYF. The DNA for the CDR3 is TGTGCCAGCAGCTTGACTAGCGGGGGGGTGTTTGATACGCAGTATTTT.

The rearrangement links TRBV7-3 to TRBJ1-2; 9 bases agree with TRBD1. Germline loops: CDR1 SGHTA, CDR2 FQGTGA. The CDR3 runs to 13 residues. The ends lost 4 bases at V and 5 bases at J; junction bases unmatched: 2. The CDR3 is CASSYGQGYGYTF. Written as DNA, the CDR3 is TGTGCCAGCAGCTACGGACAGGGGTATGGCTACACCTTC.

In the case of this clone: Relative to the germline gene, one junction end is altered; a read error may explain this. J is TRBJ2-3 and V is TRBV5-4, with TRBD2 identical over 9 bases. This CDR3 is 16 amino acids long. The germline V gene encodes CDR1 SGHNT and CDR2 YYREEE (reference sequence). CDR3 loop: CASSLDAAGGTYTQYF. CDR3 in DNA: TGTGCCAGCAGCTTGGATGCAGCGGGGGGCACATATACGCAGTATTTT.

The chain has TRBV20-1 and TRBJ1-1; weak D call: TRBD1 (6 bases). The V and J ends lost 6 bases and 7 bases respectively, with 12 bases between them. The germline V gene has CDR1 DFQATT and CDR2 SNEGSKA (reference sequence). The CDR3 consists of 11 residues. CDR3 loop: CSAGGHREAFF. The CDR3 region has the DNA TGCAGTGCAGGGGGACACCGTGAAGCTTTCTTT.

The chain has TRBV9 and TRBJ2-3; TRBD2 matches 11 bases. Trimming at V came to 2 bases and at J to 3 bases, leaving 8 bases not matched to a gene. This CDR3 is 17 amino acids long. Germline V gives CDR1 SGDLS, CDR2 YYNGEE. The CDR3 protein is CASSVQGLAGGTDTQYF. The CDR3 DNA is TGTGCCAGCAGCGTCCAGGGGCTAGCGGGGGGTACAGATACGCAGTATTTT.

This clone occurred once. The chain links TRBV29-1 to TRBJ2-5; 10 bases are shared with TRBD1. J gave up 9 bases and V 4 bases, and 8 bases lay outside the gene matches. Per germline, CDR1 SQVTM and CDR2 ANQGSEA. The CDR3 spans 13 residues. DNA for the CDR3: TGCAGCGTTGCGGGGGACAGGGGTCGTCCCCAGTACTTC. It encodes CSVAGDRGRPQYF.

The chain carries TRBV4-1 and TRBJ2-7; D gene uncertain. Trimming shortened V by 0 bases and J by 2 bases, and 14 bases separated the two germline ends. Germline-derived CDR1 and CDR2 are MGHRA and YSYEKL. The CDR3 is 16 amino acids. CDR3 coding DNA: TGCGCCAGCAGCCAAGAGGCTTCCGTGTCAACCTACGAGCAGTACTTC. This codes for CASSQEASVSTYEQYF.

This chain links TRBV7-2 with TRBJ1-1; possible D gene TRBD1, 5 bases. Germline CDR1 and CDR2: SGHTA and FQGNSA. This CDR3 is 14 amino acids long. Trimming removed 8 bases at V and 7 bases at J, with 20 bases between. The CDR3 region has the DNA TGTGCCAGCGGCCACTGGGGGGAAGAGATTGAAGCTTTCTTT. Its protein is CASGHWGEEIEAFF.

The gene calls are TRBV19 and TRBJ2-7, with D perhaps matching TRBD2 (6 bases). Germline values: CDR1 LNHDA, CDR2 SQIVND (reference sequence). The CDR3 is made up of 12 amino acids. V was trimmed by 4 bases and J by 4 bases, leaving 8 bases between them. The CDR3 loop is CASSSGDYEQYF. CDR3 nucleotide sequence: TGTGCCAGTAGTAGCGGGGATTACGAGCAGTACTTC.

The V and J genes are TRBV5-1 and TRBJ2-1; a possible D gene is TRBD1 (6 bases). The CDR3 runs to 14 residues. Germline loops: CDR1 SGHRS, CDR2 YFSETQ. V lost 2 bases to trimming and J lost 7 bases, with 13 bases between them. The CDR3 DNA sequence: TGCGCCAGCAGCTTTGCGCAGGGGCTTAATGAGCAGTTCTTC. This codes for CASSFAQGLNEQFF.

The DNA for the CDR3 is TGTGCCAGCAGCGTGAGTGGCGGGGGTGGGAATGAGCAGTTCTTC. Amino acid sequence: CASSVSGGGGNEQFF. The J gene is TRBJ2-1, the V gene TRBV9, with 7 bases lining up with TRBD2. The trim removed 2 bases at V and 7 bases at J, leaving 9 bases unmatched. In germline, CDR1 is SGDLS, CDR2 YYNGEE. This CDR3 region has 15 residues.

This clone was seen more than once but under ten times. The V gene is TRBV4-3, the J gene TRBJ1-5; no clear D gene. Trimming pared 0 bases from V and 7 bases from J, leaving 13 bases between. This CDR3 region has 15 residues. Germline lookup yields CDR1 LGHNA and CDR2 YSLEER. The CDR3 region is CASSQDRQVWQPQHF. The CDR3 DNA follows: TGCGCCAGCAGCCAAGATCGGCAGGTATGGCAGCCCCAGCATTTT.

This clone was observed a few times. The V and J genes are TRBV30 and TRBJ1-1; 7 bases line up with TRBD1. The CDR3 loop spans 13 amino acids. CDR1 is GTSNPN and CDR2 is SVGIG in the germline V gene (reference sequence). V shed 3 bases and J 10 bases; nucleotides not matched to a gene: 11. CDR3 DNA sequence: TGTGCCTGGAGAAAATCCTTGGAGGGGGCAGCTTTCTTT. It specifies CAWRKSLEGAAFF.

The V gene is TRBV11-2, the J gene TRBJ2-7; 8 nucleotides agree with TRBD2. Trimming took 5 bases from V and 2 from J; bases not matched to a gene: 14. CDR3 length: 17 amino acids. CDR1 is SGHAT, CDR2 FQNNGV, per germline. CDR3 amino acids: CASSPRRSGGGTYEQYF. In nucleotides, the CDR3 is TGTGCCAGCAGCCCGCGTAGGAGTGGCGGGGGGACCTACGAGCAGTACTTC.

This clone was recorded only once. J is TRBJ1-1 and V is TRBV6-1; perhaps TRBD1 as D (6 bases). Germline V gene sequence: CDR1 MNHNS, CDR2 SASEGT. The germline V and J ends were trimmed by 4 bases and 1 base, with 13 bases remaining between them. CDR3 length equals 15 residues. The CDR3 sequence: CASSAHRARNTEAFF. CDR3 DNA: TGTGCCAGCAGTGCTCACAGGGCTAGGAACACTGAAGCTTTCTTT.

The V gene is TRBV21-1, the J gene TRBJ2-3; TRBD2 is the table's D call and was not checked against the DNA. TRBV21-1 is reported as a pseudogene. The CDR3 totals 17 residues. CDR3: CAILRLAGGQSTDTQYF. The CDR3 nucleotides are TGTGCCATCCTAAGACTAGCGGGGGGGCAAAGCACAGATACGCAGTATTTT.

CDR3 bases: TGCGCCAGCAGCTTGGGGGGAGGAATCACCTTCTATGGCTACACCTTC. Translating gives CASSLGGGITFYGYTF. The J gene is TRBJ1-2, the V gene TRBV5-1; D is unclear. The CDR3 contains 16 residues. With 0 bases removed from V and 4 bases from J, the gap between germline ends came to 16 bases. Germline CDR1 SGHRS, CDR2 YFSETQ.

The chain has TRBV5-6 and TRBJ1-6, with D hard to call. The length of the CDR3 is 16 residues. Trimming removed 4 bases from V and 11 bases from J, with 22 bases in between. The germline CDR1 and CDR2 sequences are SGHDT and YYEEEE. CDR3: CASSHAEGGFGTPLHF. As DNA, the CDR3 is TGTGCCAGCAGCCACGCCGAGGGTGGTTTCGGGACACCCCTCCACTTT.

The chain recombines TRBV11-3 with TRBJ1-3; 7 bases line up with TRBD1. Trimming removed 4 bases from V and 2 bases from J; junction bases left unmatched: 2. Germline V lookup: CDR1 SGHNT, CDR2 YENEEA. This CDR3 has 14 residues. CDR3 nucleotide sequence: TGTGCCAGCAGCTCCGGACAGGCTGGAAACACCATATATTTT. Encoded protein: CASSSGQAGNTIYF.

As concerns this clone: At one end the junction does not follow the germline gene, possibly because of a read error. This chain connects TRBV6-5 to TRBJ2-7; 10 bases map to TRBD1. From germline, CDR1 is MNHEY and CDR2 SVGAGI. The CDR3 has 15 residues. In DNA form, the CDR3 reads TGTGCCGGCAGTTACAGCCGGGACAGGGGCGACGAGCAGTACTTC. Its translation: CAGSYSRDRGDEQYF.

The CDR3 DNA follows: TGTGCCAGCAGTTACCGACTCCGGGACAGGGGCTACGAGCAGTACTTC. Its protein product is CASSYRLRDRGYEQYF. V usage is TRBV27 and J usage is TRBJ2-7; 10 bases map to TRBD1. Germline trimming cut 4 bases from V and 3 bases from J; bases unmatched to any gene: 9. The CDR3 is 16 residues long. CDR1 is MNHEY, CDR2 SMNVEV, per germline (reference sequence).

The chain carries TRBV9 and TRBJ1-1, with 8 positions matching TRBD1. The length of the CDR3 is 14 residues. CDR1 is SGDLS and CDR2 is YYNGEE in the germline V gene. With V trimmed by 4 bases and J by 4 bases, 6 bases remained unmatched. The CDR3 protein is CASSPRDRPTEAFF. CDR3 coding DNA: TGTGCCAGCAGCCCCCGGGACAGGCCCACTGAAGCTTTCTTT.

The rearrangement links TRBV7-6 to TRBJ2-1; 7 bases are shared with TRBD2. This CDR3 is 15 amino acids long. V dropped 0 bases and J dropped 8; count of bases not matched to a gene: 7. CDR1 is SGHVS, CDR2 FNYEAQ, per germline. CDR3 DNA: TGTGCCAGCAGCTTAGCGGGGGGGTCGGCCCATGAGCAGTTCTTC. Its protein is CASSLAGGSAHEQFF.

The CDR3 nucleotides read TGTGCCTGGTCCCGCGGGGATTCACCCCTCCACTTT. This encodes CAWSRGDSPLHF. The chain joins TRBV30 to TRBJ1-6; no firm D call. CDR3 length: 12 amino acids. The V and J ends lost 5 bases and 8 bases respectively, with 10 bases between them. Germline CDR1 and CDR2: GTSNPN and SVGIG (reference sequence).

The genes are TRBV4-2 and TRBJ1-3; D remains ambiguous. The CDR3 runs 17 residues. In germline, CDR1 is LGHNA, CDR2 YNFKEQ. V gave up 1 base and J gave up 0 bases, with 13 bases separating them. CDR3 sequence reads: CASSQVAESHSGNTIYF. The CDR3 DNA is TGTGCCAGCAGCCAAGTGGCCGAATCCCACTCTGGAAACACCATATATTTT.

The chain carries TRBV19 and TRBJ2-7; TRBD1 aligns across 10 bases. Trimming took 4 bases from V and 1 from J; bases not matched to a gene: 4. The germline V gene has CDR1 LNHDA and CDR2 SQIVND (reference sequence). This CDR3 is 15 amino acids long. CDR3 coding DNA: TGTGCCAGTAGTACGACAGGGGGCTTTTCCTACGAGCAGTACTTC. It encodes CASSTTGGFSYEQYF.

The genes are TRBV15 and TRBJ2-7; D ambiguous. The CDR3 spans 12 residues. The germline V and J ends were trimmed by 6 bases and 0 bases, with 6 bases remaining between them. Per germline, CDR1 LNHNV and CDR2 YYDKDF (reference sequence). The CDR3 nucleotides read TGTGCCACCAGGGGCAACTCCTACGAGCAGTACTTC. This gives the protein CATRGNSYEQYF.